Below, one TCR beta chain is given with its context. Its target is unknown. The authors produced TCR alpha and TCR beta cDNA libraries with sample barcodes and UMIs by 5'RACE using constant-segment primers. TCRdb re-called the 5' RACE reads with MiXCR, one entry per CDR3 protein. The sample includes 550,000 to 700,000 distinct CDR3 sequences, about a sixth of them seen just once. The data derive from a study of T-cell memory formation after mild COVID-19. Study-level findings and limits: Shrinking CD4+ clones resided mostly in CM and EM, and CD8+ ones in EMRA.

What was sequenced was PBMCs or a T cell subset sorted from them (not recorded which). The TCR sequence derives from an adult woman who had mild COVID-19 (a few samples of this study predate the infection). Cell type and time point are not known.

This chain's CDR3 is CASSRDRGRDTQYF. The CDR3 DNA reads TGTGCCAGCAGCCGGGACAGGGGGCGGGATACGCAGTATTTT. The chain is built from TRBV9 and TRBJ2-3; TRBD1 matches 12 bases. With V trimmed by 4 bases and J by 6 bases, 3 bases remained unmatched. The CDR3 length is 14 residues. Germline values: CDR1 SGDLS, CDR2 YYNGEE.